These 31 T cell receptor beta chains originate from one sample sequenced in a study of T-cell reconstitution after alpha-beta-depleted transplantation in children. Preparation of the TCRbeta library used unique molecular identifiers. MiXCR, run by TCRdb on the PCR reads, gives a single entry per CDR3 protein. The sample holds some 520,000 distinct CDR3 sequences; around a third are singletons and the top ten take less than 2.5%. This specimen consisted of PBMCs from the stem cell graft donor, obtained from the stem cell graft. Source of these receptors: a human donor who donated a stem cell graft to a child with aplastic anemia.

In DNA, the CDR3 is TGTGCCAGCAGCACCGTAGGACAGCTCCAGTGGAACACTGAAGCTTTCTTT. Protein product: CASSTVGQLQWNTEAFF. The gene calls are TRBV5-5 and TRBJ1-1; possible D gene TRBD1, 6 bases. Trimming removed 4 bases from V and 1 base from J, with 20 bases in between. Germline CDR1 reads SGHKS; CDR2 reads YYEKEE (reference sequence). The CDR3 contains 17 residues.

The V gene is TRBV3-1, the J gene TRBJ1-1; 9 bases fit TRBD1. Germline CDR1 reads LGHDT; CDR2 reads YNNKEL (reference sequence). The CDR3 spans 16 residues. The V and J ends lost 7 bases and 4 bases, in that order; junction bases with no gene match: 13. DNA for the CDR3: TGTGCCAGCACCCTTATCCTACAGGGGGCGGCCACTGAAGCTTTCTTT. Amino acid sequence: CASTLILQGAATEAFF.

This clonotype has more than one count but fewer than ten. This chain uses TRBV12-3 or TRBV12-4 with TRBJ2-2; TRBD1 agrees at 7 bases. This CDR3 comprises 14 residues. With 6 bases clipped from V and 5 bases from J, the junction kept 6 bases outside the gene matches. In DNA, the CDR3 is TGTGCCAGCAGCCGCGACAGGGTTACCGGGGAGCTGTTTTTT. This translates into CASSRDRVTGELFF.

V is TRBV2 and J is TRBJ2-2; 9 bases agree with TRBD1. Germline CDR1 SNHLY, CDR2 FYNNEI. The CDR3 spans 12 residues. Trimming took 8 bases from V and 8 from J; bases not matched to a gene: 3. The DNA for the CDR3 is TGTGCCAGCCCGGGACAGGGAGGGGAGCTGTTTTTT. Encoded protein: CASPGQGGELFF.

This clonotype has only a few counts. V and J are TRBV12-3 or TRBV12-4 and TRBJ2-1; TRBD2 matches 13 bases. V lost 5 bases, J lost 6 bases, and 16 bases stayed unmatched. The CDR3 is 19 residues long. CDR3 residues: CASSIWTSGSGPEGNEQFF. The CDR3 bases are TGTGCCAGCAGTATATGGACTAGCGGGAGCGGTCCTGAAGGCAATGAGCAGTTCTTC.

This clonotype has a handful of counts. The V gene is TRBV5-1, the J gene TRBJ1-2; D is unclear. Germline loops: CDR1 SGHRS, CDR2 YFSETQ. The CDR3 covers 13 residues. Between the trimmed V and J ends, which lost 0 bases and 5 bases, there was a span of 8 bases. The CDR3 region is CASSLVVQYGYTF. The DNA for the CDR3 is TGCGCCAGCAGCTTGGTGGTGCAGTATGGCTACACCTTC.

This clonotype has more than one count but fewer than ten. The V gene is TRBV12-5, the J gene TRBJ2-3; 7 nucleotides match TRBD2. CDR3 size: 16 residues. Looked up from germline, CDR1 is LGHNT and CDR2 is FRNRAP. V dropped 1 base and J dropped 6; count of bases not matched to a gene: 10. Here the CDR3 reads CASGLATGGRGDTQYF. The CDR3 bases are TGTGCTAGTGGTTTGGCTACTGGCGGGAGAGGTGATACGCAGTATTTT.

This clonotype was seen a few times. The CDR3 coding sequence is TGTGCCAGCAACCATCTTTCGAGCGGGAGTTGGAATGAGCAGTTCTTC. It yields the protein CASNHLSSGSWNEQFF. The chain has TRBV12-3 or TRBV12-4 and TRBJ2-1, with 8 positions matching TRBD2. Unmatched junction bases numbered 15, after V lost 7 bases and J lost 7 bases. The CDR3 totals 16 residues.

The sample holds a few counts of this clonotype. The chain employs TRBV18 and TRBJ1-5, with TRBD1 identical over 7 bases. Germline lookup yields CDR1 KGHSH and CDR2 LQKENI. The CDR3 is 16 residues long. V gave up 5 bases and J gave up 4 bases; unmatched junction bases: 11. The chain's CDR3 is CASSERQGAGNQPQHF. The CDR3 bases are TGTGCCAGCTCAGAGCGACAGGGCGCAGGAAATCAGCCCCAGCATTTT.

This chain connects TRBV12-3 or TRBV12-4 to TRBJ2-1; 7 nucleotides agree with TRBD2. V trimming: 6 bases; J trimming: 7 bases; junction bases outside the gene matches: 12. The CDR3 totals 15 residues. This CDR3 is CASSSLAARVNEQFF. The DNA for the CDR3 is TGTGCCAGCAGCAGTCTAGCGGCCCGGGTGAATGAGCAGTTCTTC.

V is TRBV9 and J is TRBJ2-6; maybe TRBD1 (5 bases). The CDR3 loop spans 18 amino acids. CDR1 and CDR2 from the germline V gene are SGDLS and YYNGEE. V lost 4 bases and J 4 bases, leaving 21 bases between the germline ends. In DNA, the CDR3 is TGTGCCAGCAGCCGACAACCTAACAGGCGTCTCGGGGCCAACGTCCTGACTTTC. Translating gives CASSRQPNRRLGANVLTF.

V and J are TRBV7-2 and TRBJ1-1; D gene ambiguous. The CDR3 is 13 amino acids. Germline V gene lookup returns CDR1 SGHTA and CDR2 FQGNSA. V was pared by 3 bases and J by 0 bases, with 5 bases between. CDR3 nucleotides: TGTGCCAGCAGCTTGAGGATGAACACTGAAGCTTTCTTT. This gives the protein CASSLRMNTEAFF.

The J gene is TRBJ1-1, the V gene TRBV4-3; a weak D match, TRBD1 (6 bases). Germline V gene sequence: CDR1 LGHNA, CDR2 YSLEER. Trimming removed 0 bases at V and 4 bases at J, with 18 bases between. The CDR3 totals 17 residues. The DNA for the CDR3 is TGCGCCAGCAGCCAAGATTCTGTCAGGGGTGGGGGCACTGAAGCTTTCTTT. It codes for CASSQDSVRGGGTEAFF.

This clonotype was found a few times. This chain connects TRBV5-1 to TRBJ1-1; D gene uncertain. V was trimmed by 7 bases and J by 0 bases, leaving 7 bases between them. The germline V gene encodes CDR1 SGHRS and CDR2 YFSETQ. This CDR3 is built from 12 residues. CDR3: CASGSMNTEAFF. The CDR3 bases are TGCGCCAGCGGGTCAATGAACACTGAAGCTTTCTTT.

In its sample, this clonotype was seen a few times. The chain recombines TRBV20-1 with TRBJ2-3, with a possible D match to TRBD2 (6 bases). The length of the CDR3 is 16 residues. Germline V CDR1 and CDR2: DFQATT, SNEGSKA (reference sequence). V lost 0 bases to trimming and J lost 6 bases, with 19 bases between them. In DNA form, the CDR3 reads TGCAGTGCTAGAGACGACTCCTTCCGGGAGTTGGATACGCAGTATTTT. Its translation: CSARDDSFRELDTQYF.

About this clonotype itself: Compared with germline, one end of the junction differs, possibly owing to a read error. CDR3 bases: TGTGGCAGCAGCCTAAGAGGGGGCGCAGGCTCGGGGAACACTGAAGCTTTCTTT. Amino acids: CGSSLRGGAGSGNTEAFF. V and J are TRBV7-8 and TRBJ1-1; 7 bases fit TRBD1. From germline, CDR1 is SGHVS and CDR2 FQNEAQ. This CDR3 is built from 18 residues.

The chain joins TRBV7-2 to TRBJ2-7, with D unclear. V was pared by 2 bases and J by 3 bases, with 8 bases between. The CDR3 covers 13 residues. The germline CDR1 and CDR2 sequences are SGHTA and FQGNSA. The CDR3 DNA reads as TGTGCCAGCAGCTTAACGGTCTTCTACGAGCAGTACGTC. Encoded protein: CASSLTVFYEQYV.

This chain joins TRBV4-3 and TRBJ2-7; no firm D call. CDR1 and CDR2 from the germline V gene are LGHNA and YSLEER. CDR3 length equals 16 residues. Trimming took 0 bases from V and 1 from J, leaving 13 bases between them. The CDR3 region is CASSQDRFGDSYEQYF. The CDR3 coding sequence is TGCGCCAGCAGCCAAGATCGTTTTGGCGATTCCTACGAGCAGTACTTC.

A few counts support this clonotype. The J gene is TRBJ2-1, the V gene TRBV5-5; TRBD2 agrees at 9 bases. This CDR3 is 16 amino acids long. Germline V gene sequence: CDR1 SGHKS, CDR2 YYEKEE (reference sequence). V was pared by 1 base and J by 6 bases, with 8 bases of the junction left unmatched. DNA for the CDR3: TGTGCCAGCAGCTTGCAGGGCGGGAGGGCCCCCAATGAGCAGTTCTTC. It specifies CASSLQGGRAPNEQFF.

The chain employs TRBV2 and TRBJ1-4; 9 bases are a match to TRBD1. V was pared by 4 bases and J by 5 bases, with 5 bases of the junction left unmatched. This CDR3 comprises 15 residues. CDR1 and CDR2 (germline): SNHLY, FYNNEI. CDR3 region: CASSGRDRANEKLFF. The CDR3 nucleotides read TGTGCCAGCAGTGGAAGGGACAGGGCGAATGAAAAACTGTTTTTT.

Turning to this clonotype: The junction departs from the called germline gene at one end, perhaps through a read error. The chain uses TRBV29-1 and TRBJ2-1, with 7 bases that match TRBD1. CDR3 length: 9 residues. Germline-derived CDR1 and CDR2 are SQVTM and ANQGSEA. CDR3 DNA sequence: TGCAGCGTGACAGGGTTTCAAAGCTTC. It is translated as CSVTGFQSF.

This clonotype was observed a few times. V gene TRBV7-9 combines with J gene TRBJ2-1; TRBD1 is a possible D gene (5 bases). Germline CDR1 reads SEHNR; CDR2 reads FQNEAQ (reference sequence). The CDR3 is 15 residues long. V lost 5 bases, J lost 4 bases, and 15 bases lay in between. CDR3 region: CASSEYGTGYNEQFF. CDR3 in DNA: TGTGCCAGCAGCGAATATGGAACAGGTTACAATGAGCAGTTCTTC.

This clonotype has a handful of counts. The V and J genes are TRBV20-1 and TRBJ2-3; no reliable D call. Germline CDR1 and CDR2: DFQATT and SNEGSKA (reference sequence). CDR3 length: 14 amino acids. The ends were cut back, 2 bases at V and 1 base at J, with 10 bases in the middle. CDR3 nucleotide sequence: TGCAGTGCTAGATCGGTGGTTGGCACAGATACGCAGTATTTT. It translates to CSARSVVGTDTQYF.

This clonotype was counted many times. The V and J genes are TRBV28 and TRBJ2-1; no clear D. V was clipped by 5 bases and J by 2 bases, with 13 bases between them. The CDR3 has 15 amino acids. Germline lookup yields CDR1 MDHEN and CDR2 SYDVKM. The CDR3: CASSIYTNTYNEQFF. The CDR3 bases are TGTGCCAGCAGTATCTATACTAACACCTACAATGAGCAGTTCTTC.

This clonotype was detected only once. This rearrangement joins TRBV4-3 to TRBJ2-1; D unclear. Germline CDR1 and CDR2: LGHNA and YSLEER. With 0 bases removed from V and 6 bases from J, the gap between germline ends came to 6 bases. The CDR3 contains 13 residues. For the CDR3, the DNA is TGCGCCAGCAGCCAAGACGGTGTCAATGAGCAGTTCTTC. It translates to CASSQDGVNEQFF.

This clonotype occurred a few times. J is TRBJ2-1 and V is TRBV29-1; D is perhaps TRBD2 (6 bases). The CDR3 consists of 14 residues. Germline V gene data show CDR1 as SQVTM and CDR2 as ANQGSEA. Trimming pared 3 bases from V and 7 bases from J, leaving 16 bases between. Written as DNA, the CDR3 is TGCAGCGTTGACTCTAGCTGGGGAGGTAATGAGCAGTTCTTC. Translation gives CSVDSSWGGNEQFF.

V usage is TRBV29-1 and J usage is TRBJ1-1; tentatively, D is TRBD1 (5 bases). The CDR3 contains 13 residues. CDR1 and CDR2 from the germline V gene are SQVTM and ANQGSEA. Trimming took off 3 bases at V and 4 bases at J, with 12 bases between the two ends. CDR3 protein: CSVDKGITTEAFF. As DNA, the CDR3 is TGCAGCGTTGATAAGGGGATTACCACTGAAGCTTTCTTT.

This clonotype appeared a few times. This chain joins TRBV5-1 and TRBJ2-1, with 10 nucleotides matching TRBD2. The CDR3 is 14 residues long. CDR1 and CDR2 (germline): SGHRS, YFSETQ. J gave up 6 bases and V 4 bases, and 4 bases lay outside the gene matches. CDR3 sequence reads: CASSPRLAGNEQFF. For the CDR3, the DNA is TGCGCCAGCAGCCCGCGACTAGCGGGCAATGAGCAGTTCTTC.

The chain carries TRBV6-5 and TRBJ1-5; D is unresolved. This CDR3 contains 15 residues. Germline loops: CDR1 MNHEY, CDR2 SVGAGI. Trimming removed 5 bases from V and 5 bases from J, with 16 bases in between. The chain's CDR3 is CASSLSHTGDQPQHF. The CDR3 DNA sequence: TGTGCCAGCAGTCTCTCGCACACCGGCGATCAGCCCCAGCATTTT.

The chain uses TRBV6-6 and TRBJ1-5; D is ambiguous. The CDR3 totals 13 residues. V lost 5 bases, J lost 6 bases, and 11 bases lay in between. Germline V gene lookup returns CDR1 MNHNY and CDR2 SVGAGI (reference sequence). CDR3 protein: CASSIASTQPQHF. In DNA, the CDR3 is TGTGCCAGCAGTATAGCGTCGACTCAGCCCCAGCATTTT.

This sequence joins TRBV20-1 and TRBJ1-1, with D possibly matching TRBD1 (5 bases). Germline CDR1 reads DFQATT; CDR2 reads SNEGSKA (reference sequence). This CDR3 region has 15 residues. Trimming took 4 bases from V and 0 from J, leaving 15 bases between them. The CDR3 DNA reads TGCAGTGCTAAGGCGTTGGGGACTATGAACACTGAAGCTTTCTTT. This encodes CSAKALGTMNTEAFF.